These 20 T cell receptor beta chains came from one sample sequenced in a study of blood T cell repertoires in COVID-19. The assay was immunoSEQ multiplex PCR, and TCRdb's table has in-frame clones only and misses some. The repertoire holds about 140,000 clones, with about 89% as singletons. The sequenced material came from peripheral blood. Source of these receptors: a man aged 50 or older with active COVID-19.

This clone has only one observation. The genes are TRBV5-5 and TRBJ1-5, with D perhaps TRBD1 (5 bases). Trimming stripped 4 bases from V and 4 bases from J, with 9 bases between. CDR1 SGHKS and CDR2 YYEKEE come from the germline V gene (reference sequence). The CDR3 is 13 residues long. CDR3 sequence: CASSPGVNQPQHF. The CDR3 coding sequence is TGTGCCAGCAGCCCGGGGGTGAATCAGCCCCAGCATTTT.

This chain connects TRBV3-1 (or the pseudogene TRBV3-2) to TRBJ2-3; 9 bases fit TRBD2. The CDR3 runs to 16 residues. Germline-derived CDR1 and CDR2 are LGHDT and YNNKEL (reference sequence). V gave up 1 base and J gave up 8 bases; unmatched junction bases: 10. The CDR3 sequence: CASSQGASGVRSTQYF. The CDR3 coding sequence is TGTGCCAGCAGCCAAGGGGCTAGCGGGGTGCGTAGTACGCAGTATTTT.

This clone has a handful of counts. The chain is built from TRBV6-5 and TRBJ1-5; D not resolved. CDR1 and CDR2 from the germline V gene are MNHEY and SVGAGI. This CDR3 is 12 amino acids long. Trimming took 6 bases from V and 5 from J, leaving 8 bases between them. CDR3 in DNA: TGTGCCAGCAGACGGGGAGATCAGCCCCAGCATTTT. Translated, it gives CASRRGDQPQHF.

This chain links TRBV5-1 with TRBJ2-7, with 7 bases matching TRBD1. Germline CDR1 SGHRS, CDR2 YFSETQ. V was pared by 5 bases and J by 1 base, with 9 bases of the junction left unmatched. The CDR3 consists of 15 residues. The DNA of the CDR3 is TGCGCCAGCAGATCCGGACAGGCCGGTTCCTACGAGCAGTACTTC. It is translated as CASRSGQAGSYEQYF.

This rearrangement joins TRBV7-2 to TRBJ1-5; D remains ambiguous. Trimming pared 2 bases from V and 7 bases from J, leaving 12 bases between. CDR1 is SGHTA and CDR2 is FQGNSA in the germline V gene. The CDR3 spans 14 residues. CDR3 region: CASSLYTSQQPQHF. The CDR3 coding sequence is TGTGCCAGCAGCTTATACACCTCCCAACAGCCCCAGCATTTT.

The CDR3 loop is CASRFRGQAEAFF. DNA for the CDR3: TGTGCCAGCAGGTTTAGGGGGCAGGCTGAAGCTTTCTTT. This chain joins TRBV3-1 (or the pseudogene TRBV3-2) and TRBJ1-1, with TRBD1 matching over 7 bases. Germline V CDR1 and CDR2: LGHDT, YNNKEL (reference sequence). This CDR3 comprises 13 residues. V dropped 6 bases and J dropped 6; count of bases not matched to a gene: 7.

The chain is built from TRBV5-1 and TRBJ1-1; TRBD1 matches 7 bases. The CDR3 is 15 amino acids. V was clipped by 4 bases and J by 0 bases; unmatched bases: 6. Looked up from germline, CDR1 is SGHRS and CDR2 is YFSETQ. The CDR3 reads CASSTGASLNTEAFF. CDR3 sequence (DNA): TGCGCCAGCAGCACAGGGGCTTCGTTGAACACTGAAGCTTTCTTT.

V usage is TRBV4-3 and J usage is TRBJ2-1; D gene ambiguous. Germline V gene lookup returns CDR1 LGHNA and CDR2 YSLEER. CDR3 length: 15 residues. V shed 2 bases and J shed 8 bases, with 16 bases lying between them. The CDR3 is CASSQWVETRDEQFF. The CDR3 DNA sequence: TGCGCCAGCAGCCAATGGGTAGAGACACGCGATGAGCAGTTCTTC.

The chain is built from TRBV11-2 and TRBJ2-5; 11 bases are shared with TRBD2. V lost 6 bases and J lost 5; bases outside the gene matches: 8. The CDR3 loop spans 15 amino acids. Per the germline V gene, CDR1 is SGHAT and CDR2 is FQNNGV. The DNA of the CDR3 is TGTGCCAGCAGAAGACTAGCGGGGATTGGGGAGACCCAGTACTTC. Its translation is CASRRLAGIGETQYF.

V and J are TRBV1 and TRBJ2-3; TRBD2 was called by the table and not checked on the DNA. TRBV1 is an annotated pseudogene. This CDR3 spans 20 amino acids. The CDR3 loop is CTSSQKRSLAGAHLTDTQYF. The DNA for the CDR3 is TGCACCAGCAGCCAGAAGAGGTCACTAGCGGGGGCCCACCTCACAGATACGCAGTATTTT.

V usage is TRBV11-1 and J usage is TRBJ2-1, with D possibly matching TRBD2 (7 bases). The CDR3 totals 16 residues. Germline-derived CDR1 and CDR2 are SGHAT and FQDESV (reference sequence). Trimming left V 5 bases short and J 5 bases short, with 19 bases between. CDR3 nucleotides: TGTGCCAGCAGCCCACCCCCGTTGGGGGGGCACAATGAGCAGTTCTTC. Its translation is CASSPPPLGGHNEQFF.

This chain joins TRBV3-1 (or the pseudogene TRBV3-2) and TRBJ2-4; the match to TRBD1 covers 7 bases. CDR3 length: 16 residues. Germline assignment: CDR1 LGHDT and CDR2 YNNKEL (reference sequence). The J segment lost 6 bases and the V segment lost 3 bases, leaving 11 bases of the junction unmatched. CDR3 protein: CASSQPKGGQLNIQYF. The CDR3, as DNA: TGTGCCAGCAGCCAGCCGAAAGGGGGACAGTTAAACATTCAGTACTTC.

This chain uses TRBV5-6 with TRBJ2-7; D may be TRBD2 (6 bases). V was trimmed by 6 bases and J by 2 bases, leaving 18 bases between them. The CDR3 loop spans 15 amino acids. Germline CDR1 reads SGHDT; CDR2 reads YYEEEE. In nucleotides, the CDR3 is TGTGCCAGCAACCCCCTGCGGGGTCCAACCTACGAGCAGTACTTC. Protein: CASNPLRGPTYEQYF. The full variable domain, completed using reference TRBV5-6 and TRBJ2-7, is DAGVTQSPTHLIKTRGQQVTLRCSPKSGHDTVSWYQQALGQGPQFIFQYYEEEERQRGNFPDRFSGHQFPNYSSELNVNALLLGDSALYLCASNPLRGPTYEQYFGPGTRLTVT.

This chain uses TRBV6-5 with TRBJ2-5, with TRBD2 matching 7 bases. Losses at the gene ends were 7 bases for V and 2 bases for J; bases not matched to a gene: 7. Germline V gene lookup returns CDR1 MNHEY and CDR2 SVGAGI. The CDR3 is 14 amino acids. In DNA form, the CDR3 reads TGTGCCAGCAAGGGAGCGGGGAAACAAGAGACCCAGTACTTC. Its translation: CASKGAGKQETQYF.

This chain uses TRBV5-1 with TRBJ1-2; D is unresolved. V lost 7 bases to trimming and J lost 8 bases, with 18 bases between them. This CDR3 is 13 amino acids long. CDR1 and CDR2 from the germline V gene are SGHRS and YFSETQ. The CDR3 sequence: CASAVGAREGYTF. The CDR3 bases are TGCGCCAGCGCCGTCGGTGCACGGGAAGGCTACACCTTC.

This clone occurred a few times. The chain uses TRBV5-6 and TRBJ1-6; TRBD1 matches 9 bases. CDR1 and CDR2 from the germline V gene are SGHDT and YYEEEE. The CDR3 runs 15 residues. Trimming cost V 4 bases and J 9 bases; bases outside gene matches: 8. DNA for the CDR3: TGTGCCAGCAGCGGAGACAGGGGGTCTAGTTCACCCCTCCACTTT. Encoded protein: CASSGDRGSSSPLHF. Together with reference TRBV5-6 and TRBJ1-6, the CDR3 gives the full variable domain: DAGVTQSPTHLIKTRGQQVTLRCSPKSGHDTVSWYQQALGQGPQFIFQYYEEEERQRGNFPDRFSGHQFPNYSSELNVNALLLGDSALYLCASSGDRGSSSPLHFGNGTRLTVT.

CDR3 residues: CASSLVKGAQGETQYF. CDR3 bases: TGTGCCAGCAGCTTAGTTAAGGGGGCCCAAGGGGAGACCCAGTACTTC. This rearrangement joins TRBV7-2 to TRBJ2-5; 7 bases fit TRBD1. Losses at the gene ends were 1 base for V and 5 bases for J; bases not matched to a gene: 10. Germline CDR1 is SGHTA and CDR2 is FQGNSA. The CDR3 loop spans 16 amino acids. The full variable domain, completed using reference TRBV7-2 and TRBJ2-5, is GAGVSQSPSNKVTEKGKDVELRCDPISGHTALYWYRQSLGQGLEFLIYFQGNSAPDKSGLPSDRFSAERTGGSVSTLTIQRTQQEDSAVYLCASSLVKGAQGETQYFGPGTRLLVL.

The chain links TRBV14 to TRBJ2-1; 9 nucleotides line up with TRBD1. From germline, CDR1 is SGHDN and CDR2 FVKESK. J lost 4 bases, V lost 0 bases, and 10 bases had no gene match. This CDR3 region has 18 residues. CDR3 coding DNA: TGTGCCAGCAGCCAAGAAAGGCCTCGGGACAGGGTTTACAATGAGCAGTTCTTC. It encodes CASSQERPRDRVYNEQFF.

J is TRBJ2-7 and V is TRBV27; TRBD1 matches at 7 bases. CDR1 and CDR2 from the germline V gene are MNHEY and SMNVEV (reference sequence). The CDR3 runs to 16 residues. J was trimmed by 5 bases and V by 5 bases; bases with no gene match: 15. CDR3 sequence reads: CASSLLPGQFLHEQYF. DNA for the CDR3: TGTGCCAGCAGTCTCCTCCCGGGACAGTTCCTCCACGAGCAGTACTTC.

The chain carries TRBV18 and TRBJ1-3, with D tentatively TRBD1 (5 bases). Germline assignment: CDR1 KGHSH and CDR2 LQKENI. V lost 3 bases to trimming and J lost 3 bases, with 15 bases between them. The CDR3 loop spans 16 amino acids. As DNA, the CDR3 is TGTGCCAGCTCACCCGGGACCCCGGGAGGTGGAAACACCATATATTTT. The encoded protein is CASSPGTPGGGNTIYF.